This T cell receptor beta chain was identified in a study of blood T cell repertoires in COVID-19. The overall study: Acute-phase and convalescent COVID-19 samples originated in the United States, Italy and Spain.

Germline lookup yields CDR1 LNHDA and CDR2 SQIVND (reference sequence). CDR3 length: 14 amino acids. Between the trimmed V and J ends, which lost 3 bases and 5 bases, there was a span of 13 bases. In Seattle, patients joined the study during active infection and were tracked longitudinally. Source study methods: Amplification of reference gene primers provided the estimated nucleated cell counts. The data were produced by immunoSEQ multiplex PCR, yet TCRdb's version contains in-frame clones alone and is incomplete. Clone size and the V and J calls come from that table; the DNA yielded D and trimming. Of roughly 45,000 clones detected, under 90% appear once; the ten largest clones hold 2% to 3%.

Material for sequencing was peripheral blood. The receptor was derived from a woman of 80 years or more with COVID-19, enrolled during active disease. V usage is TRBV19 and J usage is TRBJ1-2, with no clear D. The CDR3 region is CASSMGQKTYGYTF. DNA for the CDR3: TGTGCCAGTAGTATGGGCCAAAAAACATATGGCTACACCTTC.